This note documents a single T cell receptor beta chain sequence. In the same sample, other DNA sequences code for this CDR3. Libraries were prepared by immunoSEQ multiplex PCR; TCRdb keeps only in-frame clonotypes and omits some of them. The profile shows over 100,000 clones, roughly 83% of them singletons. These data originate in a study of blood T cell repertoires in COVID-19. Study-wide context: Acute and convalescent COVID-19 samples came from the United States, Italy and Spain. T cells, B-cell-depleted T cells, or PBMCs supplied cDNA or gDNA.

This TCR was recovered from a woman of 80 years or more with acute or convalescent COVID-19. Specimen: peripheral blood.

CDR3 nucleotide sequence: TGCAGTCCCCGTGATGGCTACACCTTC. It yields the protein CSPRDGYTF. The chain has TRBV20-1 and TRBJ1-2, with D unclear. This CDR3 comprises 9 residues. V lost 8 bases to trimming and J lost 6 bases, with 7 bases between them. Per the germline V gene, CDR1 is DFQATT and CDR2 is SNEGSKA (reference sequence).